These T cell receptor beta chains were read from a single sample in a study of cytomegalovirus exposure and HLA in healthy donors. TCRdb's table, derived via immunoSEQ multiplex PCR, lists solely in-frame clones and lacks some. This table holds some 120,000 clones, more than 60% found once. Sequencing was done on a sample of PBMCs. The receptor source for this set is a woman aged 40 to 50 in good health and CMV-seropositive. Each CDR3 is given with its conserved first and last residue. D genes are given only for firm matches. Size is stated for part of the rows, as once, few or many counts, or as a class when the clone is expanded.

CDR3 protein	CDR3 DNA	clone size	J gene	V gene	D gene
CATTRGGYNEQFF	TGTGCCACCACTCGGGGGGGCTACAATGAGCAGTTCTTC	.	TRBJ2-1	TRBV15	TRBD2
CASSKQGLGNQPQHF	TGTGCCAGTAGTAAACAGGGGTTGGGCAATCAGCCCCAGCATTTT	.	TRBJ1-5	TRBV19	TRBD1
CASSQEPEGEQYF	TGCGCCAGCAGCCAAGAGCCCGAGGGCGAGCAGTACTTC	few	TRBJ2-7	TRBV4-3	.
CASRQDGNTEAFF	TGTGCCAGCAGACAGGACGGGAACACTGAAGCTTTCTTT	.	TRBJ1-1	TRBV6-5	.
CASSYLRQGNGYTF	TGTGCCAGCAGTTATCTCCGACAGGGAAATGGCTACACCTTC	.	TRBJ1-2	TRBV28	TRBD1
CASSLEGQGSFGYTF	TGCGCCAGCAGCTTAGAAGGACAGGGGTCCTTTGGCTACACCTTC	.	TRBJ1-2	TRBV5-1	TRBD1
CASSSSGTGIWGRMNTEAFF	TGTGCCAGCAGTTCGTCCGGGACAGGGATCTGGGGAAGGATGAACACTGAAGCTTTCTTT	few	TRBJ1-1	TRBV27	TRBD1
CASSVDERTGYGYTF	TGTGCCAGCAGCGTAGATGAGAGAACGGGCTATGGCTACACCTTC	.	TRBJ1-2	TRBV9	.
CASSLEGGKWGGYTF	TGTGCCAGCAGCTTAGAAGGTGGTAAATGGGGCGGCTACACCTTC	.	TRBJ1-2	TRBV5-5	.
CASTLGLAGERETQYF	TGTGCCAGCACTCTAGGACTAGCGGGAGAACGAGAGACCCAGTACTTC	.	TRBJ2-5	TRBV7-2	TRBD2
CASSPGQTNSPLHF	TGTGCCAGCAGTCCGGGACAGACAAATTCACCCCTCCACTTT	.	TRBJ1-6	TRBV28	TRBD1
CSSTRGGYTF	TGCAGTTCGACGCGGGGTGGCTACACCTTC	.	TRBJ1-2	TRBV20-1	.
CASSPSQLGGNTEAFF	TGTGCCAGCTCACCTAGTCAACTGGGAGGGAACACTGAAGCTTTCTTT	.	TRBJ1-1	TRBV18	.
CASSYRERDYEQYF	TGTGCCAGCAGTTACAGGGAGCGTGACTACGAGCAGTACTTC	.	TRBJ2-7	TRBV6-5	.
CASSPRRGTVETYEQYF	TGTGCCAGCAGCCCCCGGAGAGGCACGGTCGAGACCTACGAGCAGTACTTC	.	TRBJ2-7	TRBV9	.
CASTRLGGIYEQYF	TGTGCCAGCACTCGACTTGGGGGGATCTACGAGCAGTACTTC	.	TRBJ2-7	TRBV28	.
CASSAQGVDNQPQHF	TGTGCCAGCAGTGCACAGGGGGTCGATAATCAGCCCCAGCATTTT	.	TRBJ1-5	TRBV6-1	TRBD1
CAWSPQGNTEAFF	TGTGCCTGGAGTCCTCAGGGCAACACTGAAGCTTTCTTT	once	TRBJ1-1	TRBV30	.
CASSQDTYEQYF	TGCGCCAGCAGCCAAGATACTTACGAGCAGTACTTC	.	TRBJ2-7	TRBV4-1	.
CASSQEGDSSQETQYF	TGTGCCAGCAGCCAAGAAGGGGACAGCTCCCAGGAGACCCAGTACTTC	.	TRBJ2-5	TRBV4-2	TRBD1
CASRQKQASNTEAFF	TGTGCCAGTAGACAAAAACAGGCTTCGAACACTGAAGCTTTCTTT	.	TRBJ1-1	TRBV19	.
CASSLALTGGTEAFF	TGTGCCAGCAGCTTAGCGTTAACAGGGGGCACTGAAGCTTTCTTT	.	TRBJ1-1	TRBV7-2	TRBD1
CASTVDRGRNTIYF	TGTGCCAGCACTGTCGACAGGGGGCGAAACACCATATATTTT	.	TRBJ1-3	TRBV28	TRBD1
CASSEFFPSSYEQYF	TGCGCCAGCAGTGAGTTTTTTCCTAGCTCCTACGAGCAGTACTTC	.	TRBJ2-7	TRBV10-1	.
CASSNSVLAGLLKTQYF	TGTGCCAGCAGCAATTCGGTACTAGCGGGCCTACTCAAGACCCAGTACTTC	.	TRBJ2-5	TRBV21-1	.
CASRTRGLGSNTEAFF	TGTGCCAGCAGGACTAGGGGGCTGGGGAGCAACACTGAAGCTTTCTTT	.	TRBJ1-1	TRBV7-2	TRBD1
CASSQGNYRATGNTIYF	TGTGCCAGCAGCCAAGGTAATTACAGGGCGACCGGAAACACCATATATTTT	.	TRBJ1-3	TRBV4-2	.
CASSLVEAGQYF	TGTGCCAGCAGCTTAGTTGAGGCGGGCCAGTACTTC	.	TRBJ2-7	TRBV7-2	.
CASRHRLAGDYEQYF	TGTGCCAGCAGACACCGACTAGCGGGAGACTACGAGCAGTACTTC	.	TRBJ2-7	TRBV7-2	TRBD2
CASSLQGRTGNTIYF	TGTGCCAGCAGTTTACAGGGGAGAACTGGAAACACCATATATTTT	once	TRBJ1-3	TRBV28	.
CASSSGTQEKYF	TGTGCCAGCAGCTCCGGGACTCAAGAAAAGTACTTC	.	TRBJ2-7	TRBV7-6	.
CASKKLRGLPPYEQYF	TGTGCCAGCAAGAAATTGAGGGGGCTCCCTCCTTACGAGCAGTACTTC	.	TRBJ2-7	TRBV21-1	.
CASSVVGGASPYGYTF	TGTGCCAGCAGCGTAGTCGGGGGGGCTTCTCCCTATGGCTACACCTTC	.	TRBJ1-2	TRBV9	.